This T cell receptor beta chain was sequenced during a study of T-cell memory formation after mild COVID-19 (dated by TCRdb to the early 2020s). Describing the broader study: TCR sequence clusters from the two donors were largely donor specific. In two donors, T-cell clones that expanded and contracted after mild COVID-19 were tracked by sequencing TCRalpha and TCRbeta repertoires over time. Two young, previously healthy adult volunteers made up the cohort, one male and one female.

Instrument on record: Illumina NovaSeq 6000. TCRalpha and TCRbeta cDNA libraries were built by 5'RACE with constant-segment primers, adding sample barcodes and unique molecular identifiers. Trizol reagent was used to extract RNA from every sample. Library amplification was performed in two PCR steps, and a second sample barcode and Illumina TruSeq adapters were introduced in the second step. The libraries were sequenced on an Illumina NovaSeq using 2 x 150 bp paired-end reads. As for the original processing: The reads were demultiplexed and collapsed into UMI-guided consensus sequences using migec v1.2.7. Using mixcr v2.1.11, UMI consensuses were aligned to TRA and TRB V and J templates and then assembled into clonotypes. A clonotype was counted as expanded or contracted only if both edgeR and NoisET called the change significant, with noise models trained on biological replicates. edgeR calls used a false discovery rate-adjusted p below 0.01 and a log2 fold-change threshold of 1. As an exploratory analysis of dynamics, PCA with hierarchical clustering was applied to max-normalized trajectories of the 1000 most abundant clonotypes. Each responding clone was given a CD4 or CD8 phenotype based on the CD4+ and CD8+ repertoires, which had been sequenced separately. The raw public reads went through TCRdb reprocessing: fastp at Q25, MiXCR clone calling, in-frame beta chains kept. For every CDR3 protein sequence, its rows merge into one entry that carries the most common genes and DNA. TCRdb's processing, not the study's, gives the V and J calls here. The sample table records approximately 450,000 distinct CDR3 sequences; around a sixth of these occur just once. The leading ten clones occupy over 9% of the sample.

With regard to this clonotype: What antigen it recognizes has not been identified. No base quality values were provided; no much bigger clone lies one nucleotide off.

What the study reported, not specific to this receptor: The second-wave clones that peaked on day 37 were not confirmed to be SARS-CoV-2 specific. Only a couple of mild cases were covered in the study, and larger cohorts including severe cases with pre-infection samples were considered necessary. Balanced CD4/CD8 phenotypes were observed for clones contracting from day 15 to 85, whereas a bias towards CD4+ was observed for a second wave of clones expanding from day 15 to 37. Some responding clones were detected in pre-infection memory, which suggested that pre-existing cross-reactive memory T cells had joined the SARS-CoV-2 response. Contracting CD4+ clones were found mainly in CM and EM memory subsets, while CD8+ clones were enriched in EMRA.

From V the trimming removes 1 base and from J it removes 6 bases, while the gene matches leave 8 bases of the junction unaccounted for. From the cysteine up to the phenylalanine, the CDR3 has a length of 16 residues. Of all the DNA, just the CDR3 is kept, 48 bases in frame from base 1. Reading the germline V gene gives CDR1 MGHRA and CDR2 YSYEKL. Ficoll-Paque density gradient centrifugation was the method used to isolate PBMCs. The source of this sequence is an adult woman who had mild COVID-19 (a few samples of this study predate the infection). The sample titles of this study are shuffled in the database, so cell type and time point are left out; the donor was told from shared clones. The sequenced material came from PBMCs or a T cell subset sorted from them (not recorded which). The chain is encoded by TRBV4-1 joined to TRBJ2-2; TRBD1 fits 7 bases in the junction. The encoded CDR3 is CASSQVPGQWSGELFF. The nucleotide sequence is TGCGCCAGCAGCCAAGTTCCGGGACAGTGGTCCGGGGAGCTGTTTTTT.